These 14 T cell receptor beta chains were sequenced from one sample in a study of breast tumors, draining lymph nodes, adjacent tissues. Samples came from axillary lymph nodes draining the breast cancer. Via MiXCR, TCRdb re-called the multiplex PCR reads, giving one row per CDR3 protein. In the table there are 250,000 or so distinct CDR3 sequences, more than 30% of which are singletons. The sequenced material came from axillary lymph node tissue. These receptors were obtained from a female donor with breast cancer. Some clones in this sample may be carry-over from other donors' samples.

The V and J genes are TRBV10-3 and TRBJ2-1, with 10 bases fitting TRBD1. Unmatched junction bases numbered 2, after V lost 6 bases and J lost 0 bases. The CDR3 extends over 15 amino acids. CDR1 and CDR2 from the germline V gene are ENHRY and SYGVKD. DNA for the CDR3: TGTGCCATCAGGAGGACAGGGGGCTCCTACAATGAGCAGTTCTTC. Translation gives CAIRRTGGSYNEQFF.

Comment on this clonotype: A much larger clone sits a single nucleotide away, making a read error possible. The rearrangement uses TRBV5-8 and TRBJ2-1, with 8 bases matching TRBD2. Germline V gene data show CDR1 as SGHTS and CDR2 as YDEGEE. The CDR3 spans 15 residues. CDR3 residues: CASSQGLVIDNERFF. For the CDR3, the DNA is TGTGCCAGCAGCCAGGGACTAGTAATTGATAATGAGCGGTTCTTC.

The chain couples TRBV10-2 to TRBJ2-7; 9 positions match TRBD1. CDR1 WSHSY and CDR2 SAAADI come from the germline V gene. The CDR3 is 12 residues long. The J segment lost 2 bases and the V segment lost 8 bases, leaving 1 base of the junction unmatched. In DNA form, the CDR3 reads TGCGCCAGCGGGACAGGGACCTACGAGCAGTACTTC. Its protein is CASGTGTYEQYF.

This clonotype was observed many times. The rearrangement links TRBV20-1 to TRBJ2-1, with D unresolved. V was cut by 4 bases and J by 6 bases, with 7 bases left in between. CDR3 length: 11 residues. Germline V gives CDR1 DFQATT, CDR2 SNEGSKA (reference sequence). CDR3 region: CSAMRSNEQFF. The CDR3 DNA follows: TGCAGTGCTATGCGCAGCAATGAGCAGTTCTTC.

This clonotype was seen at least ten times. The rearrangement joins TRBV29-1 to TRBJ2-3, with 15 bases matching TRBD2. The CDR3 extends over 16 amino acids. Looked up from germline, CDR1 is SQVTM and CDR2 is ANQGSEA. The V and J ends lost 7 bases and 1 base, in that order; junction bases with no gene match: 6. The CDR3 loop reads CSGGLAGGRGTDTQYF. The CDR3 DNA reads TGCAGCGGCGGACTAGCGGGAGGGCGCGGCACAGATACGCAGTATTTT.

The genes are TRBV28 and TRBJ1-5, with TRBD1 matching over 11 bases. This CDR3 contains 16 residues. The junction had 5 bases not matched to a gene; V was cut back by 5 bases and J by 2 bases. Germline-derived CDR1 and CDR2 are MDHEN and SYDVKM. The CDR3 is CASSPDRGLGNQPQHF. The CDR3 DNA reads as TGTGCCAGCAGTCCGGACAGGGGGCTTGGCAATCAGCCCCAGCATTTT.

Regarding this clonotype: Given a much more abundant clone one base away, this may be a read error. V is TRBV5-1 and J is TRBJ2-1; perhaps TRBD1 as D (6 bases). The germline CDR1 and CDR2 sequences are SGHRS and YFSETQ. The CDR3 loop spans 15 amino acids. CDR3 sequence reads: CASSSTGPSYNERFF. The CDR3 bases are TGCGCCAGCAGCTCTACAGGGCCCTCCTACAATGAGCGGTTCTTC.

This clonotype was observed a few times. This sequence may be a read error, since a much larger clone differs from it by one base. Likely a read error: the CDR3 ends without its conserved phenylalanine or tryptophan. The chain uses TRBV20-1 and TRBJ1-5; perhaps TRBD1 as D (6 bases). The CDR3 contains 13 residues. Trimming took 3 bases from V and 7 from J, leaving 13 bases between them. Per the germline V gene, CDR1 is DFQATT and CDR2 is SNEGSKA (reference sequence). The chain's CDR3 is CSASLGAGQPQHL. Written as DNA, the CDR3 is TGCAGTGCTAGTTTGGGGGCAGGGCAGCCCCAGCATCTT.

The rearrangement links TRBV24-1 to TRBJ2-5, with 13 bases aligning to TRBD2. This CDR3 is built from 19 residues. Losses at the gene ends were 5 bases for V and 2 bases for J; bases not matched to a gene: 13. Germline CDR1 and CDR2: KGHDR and SFDVKD. CDR3: CATSAGRGRLAGGQETQYF. CDR3 nucleotide sequence: TGTGCCACCAGTGCGGGGAGGGGACGACTAGCGGGAGGACAAGAGACCCAGTACTTC.

About this clonotype itself: Being one base from a much bigger clone, this may be a read error. A read error is likely, as this CDR3 ends without the conserved phenylalanine or tryptophan. The DNA is left out, because the CDR3 cannot be placed on it with certainty; the CDR3 is given as TCRdb lists it. The chain carries TRBV28 and TRBJ2-1; the table's D call TRBD1 went unverified against the DNA. The CDR3 adds up to 12 amino acids, both ends counted. Germline-derived CDR1 and CDR2 are MDHEN and SYDVKM. CDR3 residues: CASSLTRGVWFL.

The sample holds many counts of this clonotype. The chain couples TRBV19 to TRBJ2-5, with 8 positions matching TRBD1. Germline-derived CDR1 and CDR2 are LNHDA and SQIVND (reference sequence). J was trimmed by 5 bases and V by 4 bases; bases with no gene match: 6. This CDR3 spans 14 amino acids. Written as DNA, the CDR3 is TGTGCCAGTAGTACCCAGGGGGCCGGGGAGACCCAGTACTTC. Protein product: CASSTQGAGETQYF.

There are a few counts of this clonotype. This chain connects TRBV6-5 to TRBJ2-1; 11 nucleotides agree with TRBD2. CDR3 size: 16 residues. V lost 6 bases, J lost 2 bases, and 6 bases stayed unmatched. Germline V lookup: CDR1 MNHEY, CDR2 SVGAGI. CDR3 region: CASRKPGLAAYNEQFF. CDR3 DNA sequence: TGTGCCAGCAGGAAACCGGGACTAGCGGCCTACAATGAGCAGTTCTTC.

Points on this clonotype: A read error is possible here, since a much larger clone lies one base away. The V and J genes are TRBV3-1 and TRBJ2-5, with TRBD2 identical over 7 bases. CDR1 LGHDT and CDR2 YNNKEL come from the germline V gene (reference sequence). CDR3 length: 16 amino acids. CDR3 amino acids: CASSHGSGMVTETQCF. DNA for the CDR3: TGTGCCAGCAGCCACGGAAGCGGGATGGTTACAGAGACCCAGTGCTTC.

This clonotype came up many times. V and J are TRBV13 and TRBJ2-1; 7 bases line up with TRBD2. With V trimmed by 2 bases and J by 10 bases, 11 bases remained unmatched. Germline V CDR1 and CDR2: PRHDT, FYEKMQ (reference sequence). CDR3 size: 15 residues. The CDR3 nucleotides are TGTGCCAGCAGCTTATATCGGAGGGCGGGAGACGAGCAGTTCTTC. Amino acid sequence: CASSLYRRAGDEQFF.